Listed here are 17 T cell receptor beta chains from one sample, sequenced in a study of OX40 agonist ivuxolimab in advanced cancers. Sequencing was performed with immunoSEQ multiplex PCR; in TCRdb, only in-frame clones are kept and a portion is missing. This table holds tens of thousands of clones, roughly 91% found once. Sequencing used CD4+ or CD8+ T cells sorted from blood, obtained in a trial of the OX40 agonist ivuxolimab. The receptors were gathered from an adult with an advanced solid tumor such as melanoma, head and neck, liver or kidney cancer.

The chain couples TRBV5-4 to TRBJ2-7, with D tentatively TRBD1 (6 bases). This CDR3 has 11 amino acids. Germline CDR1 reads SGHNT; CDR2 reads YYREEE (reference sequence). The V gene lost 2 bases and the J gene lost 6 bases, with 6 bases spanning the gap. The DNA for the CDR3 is TGTGCCAGCAGCTTAGGGGGCGAGCAGTACTTC. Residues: CASSLGGEQYF.

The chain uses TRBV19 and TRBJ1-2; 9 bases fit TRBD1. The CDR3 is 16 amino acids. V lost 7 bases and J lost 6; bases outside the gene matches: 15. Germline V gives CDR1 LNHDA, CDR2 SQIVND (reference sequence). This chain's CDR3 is CASTTGTGNRDDGYTF. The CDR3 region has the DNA TGTGCCAGTACCACTGGGACAGGGAATCGCGATGATGGCTACACCTTC.

The CDR3 loop reads CASSQMWGMRKQPQHF. DNA of the CDR3: TGCGCCAGCAGCCAGATGTGGGGAATGAGGAAACAGCCCCAGCATTTT. This chain uses TRBV4-3 with TRBJ1-5; the D is unclear. CDR3 length: 16 amino acids. The V gene lost 3 bases and the J gene lost 7 bases, with 19 bases spanning the gap. The germline CDR1 and CDR2 sequences are LGHNA and YSLEER.

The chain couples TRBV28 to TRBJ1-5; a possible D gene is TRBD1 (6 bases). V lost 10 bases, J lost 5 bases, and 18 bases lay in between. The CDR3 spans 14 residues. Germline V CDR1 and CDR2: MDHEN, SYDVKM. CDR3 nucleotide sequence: TGTGCCACGATTGAGACAGGTGCCCATCAGCCCCAGCATTTT. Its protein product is CATIETGAHQPQHF.

The CDR3 spells CASSLGPLAGGYEQYF. The CDR3 DNA sequence: TGTGCCAGCAGCTTAGGTCCGCTAGCGGGGGGTTACGAGCAGTACTTC. The V and J genes are TRBV7-2 and TRBJ2-7; TRBD2 matches at 11 bases. V dropped 1 base and J dropped 4; count of bases not matched to a gene: 6. Germline V CDR1 and CDR2: SGHTA, FQGNSA. CDR3 length: 16 residues.

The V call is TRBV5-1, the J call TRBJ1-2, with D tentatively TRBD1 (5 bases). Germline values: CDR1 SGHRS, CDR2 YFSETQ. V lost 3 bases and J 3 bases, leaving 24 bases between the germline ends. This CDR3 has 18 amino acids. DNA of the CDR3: TGCGCCAGCAGCTCTAGTCCAGGGTTGGGTCTCTGGGACTATGGCTACACCTTC. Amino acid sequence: CASSSSPGLGLWDYGYTF.

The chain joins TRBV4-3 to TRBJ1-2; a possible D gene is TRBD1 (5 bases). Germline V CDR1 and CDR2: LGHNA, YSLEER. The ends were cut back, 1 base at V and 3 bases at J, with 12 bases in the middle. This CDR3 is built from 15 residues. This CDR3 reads CASSQGMWGYYGYTF. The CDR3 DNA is TGCGCCAGCAGCCAAGGGATGTGGGGCTACTATGGCTACACCTTC.

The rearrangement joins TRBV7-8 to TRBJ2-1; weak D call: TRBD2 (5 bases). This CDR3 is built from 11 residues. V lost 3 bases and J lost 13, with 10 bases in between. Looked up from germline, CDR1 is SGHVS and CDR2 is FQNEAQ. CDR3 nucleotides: TGTGCCAGCAGCTTTAGCGAGACTCAGTTCTTC. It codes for CASSFSETQFF.

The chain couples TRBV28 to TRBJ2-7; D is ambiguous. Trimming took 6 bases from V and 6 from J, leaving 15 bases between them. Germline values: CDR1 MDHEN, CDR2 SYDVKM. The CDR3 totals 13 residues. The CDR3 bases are TGTGCCAGCAGCAACCCCCAGGAGCTCGAGCAGTACTTC. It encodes CASSNPQELEQYF.

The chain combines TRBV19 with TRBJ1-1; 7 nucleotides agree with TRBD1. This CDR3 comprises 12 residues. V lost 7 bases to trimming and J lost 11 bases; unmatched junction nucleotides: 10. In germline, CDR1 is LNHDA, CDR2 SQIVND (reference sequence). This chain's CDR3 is CASKGGGREAFF. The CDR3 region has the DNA TGTGCCAGTAAGGGAGGGGGCCGAGAGGCTTTCTTT.

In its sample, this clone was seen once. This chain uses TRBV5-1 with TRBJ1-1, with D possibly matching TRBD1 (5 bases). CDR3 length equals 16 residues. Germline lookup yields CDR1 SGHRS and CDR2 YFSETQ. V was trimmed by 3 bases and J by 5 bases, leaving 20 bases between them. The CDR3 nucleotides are TGCGCCAGCAGCTGGGGACGGGAGCTTCCGAAGACTGAAGCTTTCTTT. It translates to CASSWGRELPKTEAFF. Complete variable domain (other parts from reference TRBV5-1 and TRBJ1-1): KAGVTQTPRYLIKTRGQQVTLSCSPISGHRSVSWYQQTPGQGLQFLFEYFSETQRNKGNFPGRFSGRQFSNSRSEMNVSTLELGDSALYLCASSWGRELPKTEAFFGQGTRLTVV.

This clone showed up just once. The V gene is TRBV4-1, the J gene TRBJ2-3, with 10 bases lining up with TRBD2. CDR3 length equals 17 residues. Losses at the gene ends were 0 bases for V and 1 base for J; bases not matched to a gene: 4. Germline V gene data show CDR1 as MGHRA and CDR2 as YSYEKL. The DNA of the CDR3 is TGCGCCAGCAGCCAAGATCAAGCGGGGGGGGGCACAGATACGCAGTATTTT. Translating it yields CASSQDQAGGGTDTQYF.

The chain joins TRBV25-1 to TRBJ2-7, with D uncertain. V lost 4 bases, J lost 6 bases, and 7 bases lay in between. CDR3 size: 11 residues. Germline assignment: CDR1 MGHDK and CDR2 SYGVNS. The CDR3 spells CASSATSEQYF. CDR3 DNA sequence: TGTGCCAGCAGTGCTACAAGCGAGCAGTACTTC.

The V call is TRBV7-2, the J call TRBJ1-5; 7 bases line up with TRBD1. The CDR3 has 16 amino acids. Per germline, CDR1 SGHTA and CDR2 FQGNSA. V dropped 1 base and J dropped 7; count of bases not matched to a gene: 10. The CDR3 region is CASSLGPTGRGQPQHF. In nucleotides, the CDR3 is TGTGCCAGCAGCTTAGGCCCGACAGGGCGAGGACAGCCCCAGCATTTT.

CDR3 sequence (DNA): TGTGCCAGCAGCTCCGGGACAGGGGTTGGAAACACCATATATTTT. Protein sequence: CASSSGTGVGNTIYF. This chain links TRBV7-2 with TRBJ1-3; TRBD1 agrees at 10 bases. CDR3 length: 15 amino acids. CDR1 is SGHTA and CDR2 is FQGNSA in the germline V gene. V was pared by 4 bases and J by 3 bases, with 3 bases of the junction left unmatched.

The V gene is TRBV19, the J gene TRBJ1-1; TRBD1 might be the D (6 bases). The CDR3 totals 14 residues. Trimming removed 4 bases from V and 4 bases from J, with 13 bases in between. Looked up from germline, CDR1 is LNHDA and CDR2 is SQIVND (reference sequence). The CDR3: CASSTTGTATEAFF. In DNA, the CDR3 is TGTGCCAGTAGTACTACAGGGACGGCCACTGAAGCTTTCTTT.

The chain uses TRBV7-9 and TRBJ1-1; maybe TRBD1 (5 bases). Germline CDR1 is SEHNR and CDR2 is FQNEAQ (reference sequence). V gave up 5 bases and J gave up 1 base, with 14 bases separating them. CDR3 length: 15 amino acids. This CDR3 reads CASSPQTRENTEAFF. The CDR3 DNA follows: TGTGCCAGCAGCCCCCAGACCAGGGAGAACACTGAAGCTTTCTTT.